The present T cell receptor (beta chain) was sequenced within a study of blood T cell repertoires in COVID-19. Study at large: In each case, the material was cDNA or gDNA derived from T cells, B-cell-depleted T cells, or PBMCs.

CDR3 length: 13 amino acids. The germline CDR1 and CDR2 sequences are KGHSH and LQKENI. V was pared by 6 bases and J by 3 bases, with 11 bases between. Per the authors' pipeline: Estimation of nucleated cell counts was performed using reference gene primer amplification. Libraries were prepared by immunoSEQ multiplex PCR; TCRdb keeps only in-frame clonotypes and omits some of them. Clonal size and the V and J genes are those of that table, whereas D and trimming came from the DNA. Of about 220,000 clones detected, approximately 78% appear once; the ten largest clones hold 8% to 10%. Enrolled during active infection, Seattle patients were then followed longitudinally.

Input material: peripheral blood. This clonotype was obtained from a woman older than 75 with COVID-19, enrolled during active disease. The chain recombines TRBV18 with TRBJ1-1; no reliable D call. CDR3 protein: CASSAEMYTEAFF. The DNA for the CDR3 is TGTGCCAGCTCGGCGGAGATGTACACTGAAGCTTTCTTT.